Below, 23 T cell receptor beta chains from the same sample are listed, as sequenced in a study of blood T cell repertoires in COVID-19. Using immunoSEQ multiplex PCR, the repertoire was profiled, and TCRdb retains in-frame clones only, with some absent. The repertoire includes 87,000 or so clones, about 90% of them detected once, and approximately 8% sits in the top ten. Sequencing input: peripheral blood. The receptors were gathered from a human donor with acute or convalescent COVID-19. The donor label of this sample is uncertain.

The chain joins TRBV9 to TRBJ2-3; D perhaps matches TRBD2 (6 bases). Looked up from germline, CDR1 is SGDLS and CDR2 is YYNGEE. The CDR3 consists of 17 residues. With 3 bases removed from V and 2 bases from J, the gap between germline ends came to 19 bases. The DNA for the CDR3 is TGTGCCAGCAGCGGACGCCCCCCGGCGGGACTCACAGATACGCAGTATTTT. It encodes CASSGRPPAGLTDTQYF.

The chain carries TRBV4-1 and TRBJ2-7; 7 bases are a match to TRBD1. The V gene end was trimmed by 1 base and the J gene end by 3 bases; junction bases not matched to a gene: 6. The CDR3 is made up of 15 amino acids. Germline CDR1 MGHRA, CDR2 YSYEKL. The CDR3 nucleotides read TGCGCCAGCAGCCAAGTCACGGGACAGAGCTACGAGCAGTACTTC. Translated, it gives CASSQVTGQSYEQYF.

This clone was found once. This chain joins TRBV24-1 and TRBJ1-2; perhaps TRBD1 as D (5 bases). This CDR3 comprises 13 residues. V gave up 5 bases and J gave up 8 bases, with 14 bases separating them. Germline V gene sequence: CDR1 KGHDR, CDR2 SFDVKD. CDR3 coding DNA: TGTGCCACCAGTGCGTCGGGGGTTGGCGGCTACACCTTC. Protein product: CATSASGVGGYTF.

The chain uses TRBV7-2 and TRBJ2-1; D unresolved. The CDR3 sequence is 15 residues long. Germline lookup yields CDR1 SGHTA and CDR2 FQGNSA. The ends were cut back, 0 bases at V and 8 bases at J, with 14 bases in the middle. The CDR3 region has the DNA TGTGCCAGCAGCTTAGCGAGGCCCATCTCACATGAGCAGTTCTTC. Its protein product is CASSLARPISHEQFF.

This clone has a single count. This sequence joins TRBV5-1 and TRBJ2-1, with TRBD2 identical over 7 bases. V lost 0 bases and J lost 6; bases outside the gene matches: 3. Per the germline V gene, CDR1 is SGHRS and CDR2 is YFSETQ. This CDR3 contains 14 residues. The CDR3 DNA is TGCGCCAGCAGCTTGGTGACTAGCATCAATGAGCAGTTCTTC. Its translation is CASSLVTSINEQFF.

This clone was picked up a small number of times. Here the CDR3 DNA reads TGTGCCAGCAGTTACCGACAGGGAAACACTGAAGCTTTCTTT. Amino acids: CASSYRQGNTEAFF. The chain couples TRBV6-2 or TRBV6-3 to TRBJ1-1; 7 bases agree with TRBD1. The germline gives CDR1 MNHEY, CDR2 SVGEGT. CDR3 size: 14 residues. The ends lost 2 bases at V and 2 bases at J; junction bases unmatched: 2.

The chain links TRBV3-1 (or the pseudogene TRBV3-2) to TRBJ2-7; 9 nucleotides match TRBD2. CDR3 length: 14 residues. Germline assignment: CDR1 LGHDT and CDR2 YNNKEL (reference sequence). After removal of 6 bases from V and 6 bases from J, the junction contained 9 bases not matched to a gene. In nucleotides, the CDR3 is TGTGCCAGCAGTGCGGGACTAGCTGTTCCCGAGCAGTACTTC. This gives the protein CASSAGLAVPEQYF.

This chain links TRBV18 with TRBJ2-7; 7 bases align to TRBD1. V dropped 3 bases and J dropped 1; count of bases not matched to a gene: 0. This CDR3 has 13 amino acids. CDR1 and CDR2 from the germline V gene are KGHSH and LQKENI. The CDR3 protein is CASSPGQSYEQYF. CDR3 in DNA: TGTGCCAGCTCACCGGGACAGTCCTACGAGCAGTACTTC.

The chain joins TRBV11-2 to TRBJ1-2; 8 bases agree with TRBD1. The germline CDR1 and CDR2 sequences are SGHAT and FQNNGV. The CDR3 is 20 amino acids. The J segment lost 4 bases and the V segment lost 0 bases, leaving 19 bases of the junction unmatched. The CDR3 DNA sequence: TGTGCCAGCAGCTTAGATTCTTGGACAGGGACGATTCAAGCGTTCTATGGCTACACCTTC. Translating gives CASSLDSWTGTIQAFYGYTF.

This clone occurred once. This chain joins TRBV6-5 and TRBJ1-1; TRBD1 aligns across 7 bases. J was trimmed by 5 bases and V by 5 bases; bases with no gene match: 11. CDR1 and CDR2 from the germline V gene are MNHEY and SVGAGI. The CDR3 runs to 15 residues. The CDR3 DNA reads TGTGCCAGCAGTCGAACAGGGGTAGGTAGGACTGAAGCTTTCTTT. This translates into CASSRTGVGRTEAFF.

This clone was seen a single time. As DNA, the CDR3 is TGTGCCATCAGTGAGTACCGGGAAACTAATGAAAAACTGTTTTTT. This translates into CAISEYRETNEKLFF. The rearrangement links TRBV10-3 to TRBJ1-4; no reliable D call. This CDR3 comprises 15 residues. Per germline, CDR1 ENHRY and CDR2 SYGVKD. The ends were cut back, 1 base at V and 1 base at J, with 7 bases in the middle.

This rearrangement joins TRBV7-3 to TRBJ2-1; TRBD2 agrees at 8 bases. After removal of 2 bases from V and 2 bases from J, the junction contained 8 bases not matched to a gene. The CDR3 loop spans 17 amino acids. CDR1 is SGHTA and CDR2 is FQGTGA in the germline V gene. CDR3 loop: CASSLYPLAGPYNEQFF. The CDR3 DNA reads as TGTGCCAGCAGCTTATACCCCTTAGCGGGACCCTACAATGAGCAGTTCTTC.

The chain recombines TRBV7-8 with TRBJ2-4; 12 bases map to TRBD2. The CDR3 has 17 amino acids. V lost 0 bases to trimming and J lost 8 bases; unmatched junction nucleotides: 8. CDR1 and CDR2 (germline): SGHVS, FQNEAQ. CDR3 DNA sequence: TGTGCCAGCAGCTTAGCCCGGACTAGCGGGGCGGACGACATTCAGTACTTC. This translates into CASSLARTSGADDIQYF.

This sequence joins TRBV6-1 and TRBJ2-3; D gene ambiguous. Germline values: CDR1 MNHNS, CDR2 SASEGT. This CDR3 is 16 amino acids long. V was cut by 2 bases and J by 2 bases, with 14 bases left in between. The DNA for the CDR3 is TGTGCCAGCAGTGAATTGGCGGATGGTTTCACAGATACGCAGTATTTT. This translates into CASSELADGFTDTQYF.

The chain couples TRBV27 to TRBJ2-3, with D perhaps matching TRBD1 (5 bases). CDR3 length: 16 residues. Germline V CDR1 and CDR2: MNHEY, SMNVEV (reference sequence). V lost 4 bases, J lost 4 bases, and 18 bases lay in between. The CDR3 nucleotides read TGTGCCAGCAGTTCACCCGCTACTCTAGGGGCAGATACGCAGTATTTT. It encodes CASSSPATLGADTQYF.

The chain is built from TRBV18 and TRBJ1-2; TRBD1 matches at 10 bases. CDR3 length: 15 residues. Trimming took 3 bases from V and 8 from J; bases not matched to a gene: 9. The germline CDR1 and CDR2 sequences are KGHSH and LQKENI. CDR3 amino acids: CASSPPGTGVGGYTF. The CDR3 region has the DNA TGTGCCAGCTCACCCCCAGGGACAGGGGTAGGAGGCTACACCTTC.

The V call is TRBV6-5, the J call TRBJ1-5; the D gene is possibly TRBD1 (5 bases). The CDR3 consists of 15 residues. CDR1 is MNHEY and CDR2 is SVGAGI in the germline V gene. V lost 6 bases and J 0 bases, leaving 12 bases between the germline ends. The CDR3 sequence: CASRPQGGSNQPQHF. The DNA of the CDR3 is TGTGCCAGCAGACCGCAGGGTGGTAGCAATCAGCCCCAGCATTTT.

This clone was observed once. The V and J genes are TRBV6-5 and TRBJ2-1; D not certain. From germline, CDR1 is MNHEY and CDR2 SVGAGI. V lost 6 bases and J 9 bases, leaving 9 bases between the germline ends. This CDR3 is built from 11 residues. The CDR3, as DNA: TGTGCCAGCAGCAATGCGGCTGAGCAGTTCTTC. Protein sequence: CASSNAAEQFF.

CDR3 region: CASSLSVDTQYF. Written as DNA, the CDR3 is TGTGCCAGCAGCTTATCTGTGGATACGCAGTATTTT. The rearrangement uses TRBV7-2 and TRBJ2-3; D is unresolved. Deletions cut 2 bases from V and 6 bases from J, with 6 bases between. Germline CDR1 reads SGHTA; CDR2 reads FQGNSA. This CDR3 contains 12 residues. Combining the CDR3 with reference TRBV7-2 and TRBJ2-3 gives the whole variable domain GAGVSQSPSNKVTEKGKDVELRCDPISGHTALYWYRQSLGQGLEFLIYFQGNSAPDKSGLPSDRFSAERTGGSVSTLTIQRTQQEDSAVYLCASSLSVDTQYFGPGTRLTVL.

This sequence joins TRBV5-8 and TRBJ2-2; unclear D gene. The germline CDR1 and CDR2 sequences are SGHTS and YDEGEE. The V and J ends lost 1 base and 2 bases respectively, with 12 bases between them. This CDR3 spans 16 amino acids. The CDR3 DNA reads as TGTGCCAGCAGCTTGCCACTCGAGCCTAACACCGGGGAGCTGTTTTTT. This translates into CASSLPLEPNTGELFF.

This chain links TRBV7-2 with TRBJ2-2; D unclear. V was clipped by 5 bases and J by 3 bases, with 4 bases between them. The CDR3 is 12 residues long. Germline V CDR1 and CDR2: SGHTA, FQGNSA. The CDR3 loop is CASSPYTGELFF. The CDR3 bases are TGTGCCAGCAGCCCGTACACCGGGGAGCTGTTTTTT.

The V and J genes are TRBV6-5 and TRBJ2-7; D not resolved. Germline V CDR1 and CDR2: MNHEY, SVGAGI. Trimming stripped 0 bases from V and 2 bases from J, with 14 bases between. CDR3 length: 16 amino acids. The CDR3 here is CASSYSSAAEAYEQYF. The CDR3 region has the DNA TGTGCCAGCAGTTACTCGAGCGCCGCGGAAGCCTACGAGCAGTACTTC.

The chain carries TRBV11-3 and TRBJ2-1, with a tentative D call TRBD1 (6 bases). Trimming pared 0 bases from V and 10 bases from J, leaving 16 bases between. There are 15 residues in the CDR3. Per the germline V gene, CDR1 is SGHNT and CDR2 is YENEEA. This CDR3 reads CASSLDRPTGWEQFF. The CDR3 DNA reads as TGTGCCAGCAGCTTAGATCGCCCAACAGGGTGGGAGCAGTTCTTC. Drawing the rest from reference TRBV11-3 and TRBJ2-1, the complete variable domain is EAGVVQSPRYKIIEKKQPVAFWCNPISGHNTLYWYLQNLGQGPELLIRYENEEAVDDSQLPKDRFSAERLKGVDSTLKIQPAELGDSAVYLCASSLDRPTGWEQFFGPGTRLTVL.